These 18 T cell receptor beta chains share one sample of origin, sequenced in a study of cytomegalovirus exposure and HLA in healthy donors. Data came from immunoSEQ multiplex PCR; TCRdb stores just in-frame clones and leaves some out. This table holds 98,000 or so clones, approximately 94% found once. The source material was PBMCs. The source is a woman under 30 in good health and CMV-seronegative.

The J gene is TRBJ2-3, the V gene TRBV6-1; D is perhaps TRBD2 (5 bases). The CDR3 runs to 13 residues. V dropped 8 bases and J dropped 1 base, with 10 bases sitting between them. In germline, CDR1 is MNHNS, CDR2 SASEGT. CDR3 in DNA: TGTGCCAGCTTGATGAGGGGCACAGATACGCAGTATTTT. Its translation is CASLMRGTDTQYF.

V gene TRBV19 combines with J gene TRBJ2-2; D perhaps matches TRBD2 (6 bases). V lost 6 bases, J lost 3 bases, and 11 bases lay in between. Per the germline V gene, CDR1 is LNHDA and CDR2 is SQIVND (reference sequence). The CDR3 is 14 amino acids. CDR3 amino acids: CASRVLADTGELFF. The CDR3, as DNA: TGTGCCAGTAGAGTACTAGCAGACACCGGGGAGCTGTTTTTT.

This chain connects TRBV5-5 to TRBJ2-2; D call uncertain. Germline V gives CDR1 SGHKS, CDR2 YYEKEE (reference sequence). Trimming stripped 3 bases from V and 3 bases from J, with 12 bases between. The CDR3 loop spans 15 amino acids. CDR3 residues: CASSYRARDTGELFF. CDR3 DNA: TGTGCCAGCAGCTACCGCGCCCGAGACACCGGGGAGCTGTTTTTT.

V gene TRBV28 combines with J gene TRBJ1-4; D is undetermined. The CDR3 totals 14 residues. Germline assignment: CDR1 MDHEN and CDR2 SYDVKM. Trimming left V 2 bases short and J 10 bases short, with 14 bases between. CDR3 nucleotides: TGTGCCAGCAGTTTAGTAGGTACAGCTGGAAAACTGTTTTTT. Translating it yields CASSLVGTAGKLFF.

V is TRBV19 and J is TRBJ2-7; D possibly corresponds to TRBD2 (6 bases). V lost 4 bases to trimming and J lost 5 bases, with 21 bases between them. The CDR3 has 16 residues. Germline assignment: CDR1 LNHDA and CDR2 SQIVND (reference sequence). Here the CDR3 reads CASSNRRDFRLHEQYF. The CDR3 bases are TGTGCCAGTAGTAACCGCCGGGACTTCCGCCTACACGAGCAGTACTTC.

This chain uses TRBV6-1 with TRBJ1-1; the match to TRBD1 covers 7 bases. V shed 7 bases, J shed 0 bases, and the junction held 8 bases outside the gene matches. The germline CDR1 and CDR2 sequences are MNHNS and SASEGT. The CDR3 length is 15 residues. The CDR3 here is CASIRQGDMNTEAFF. CDR3 bases: TGTGCCAGCATCCGACAGGGTGACATGAACACTGAAGCTTTCTTT.

This clone was observed a few times. The rearrangement uses TRBV12-5 and TRBJ2-3, with 9 bases that match TRBD1. The CDR3 extends over 14 amino acids. Germline assignment: CDR1 LGHNT and CDR2 FRNRAP. V lost 6 bases to trimming and J lost 5 bases; unmatched junction nucleotides: 6. The CDR3 loop reads CASGAGTGIDTQYF. For the CDR3, the DNA is TGTGCTAGTGGGGCCGGGACAGGGATAGATACGCAGTATTTT.

The chain carries TRBV27 and TRBJ2-7; perhaps TRBD2 as D (5 bases). Germline lookup yields CDR1 MNHEY and CDR2 SMNVEV (reference sequence). This CDR3 has 14 residues. V lost 7 bases to trimming and J lost 2 bases, with 15 bases between them. The CDR3 nucleotides read TGTGCCAGCAAGACCCCCGGACTCCCCTACGAGCAGTACTTC. Its translation: CASKTPGLPYEQYF.

The chain combines TRBV7-9 with TRBJ2-1; D is undetermined. The V gene lost 5 bases and the J gene lost 4 bases, with 12 bases spanning the gap. This CDR3 has 14 amino acids. The germline gives CDR1 SEHNR, CDR2 FQNEAQ (reference sequence). CDR3 amino acids: CASSRGLWYNEQFF. CDR3 sequence (DNA): TGTGCCAGCAGCCGCGGTTTGTGGTACAATGAGCAGTTCTTC.

This clone has just one count. This sequence joins TRBV18 and TRBJ2-1; D gene uncertain. CDR1 KGHSH and CDR2 LQKENI come from the germline V gene. V lost 3 bases to trimming and J lost 1 base, with 10 bases between them. The CDR3 contains 15 residues. In nucleotides, the CDR3 is TGTGCCAGCTCACCGGCAGGAAAGTCCTACAATGAGCAGTTCTTC. Translating gives CASSPAGKSYNEQFF.

This clone has only one observation. The rearrangement links TRBV9 to TRBJ2-3; 8 bases match TRBD2. CDR3 size: 16 residues. J lost 0 bases, V lost 0 bases, and 3 bases had no gene match. Per germline, CDR1 SGDLS and CDR2 YYNGEE. In DNA form, the CDR3 reads TGTGCCAGCAGCGTAGTAGGCGGGGGGAGCACAGATACGCAGTATTTT. Encoded protein: CASSVVGGGSTDTQYF.

The chain links TRBV13 to TRBJ2-7; 8 positions match TRBD2. The CDR3 consists of 17 residues. Germline V gene data show CDR1 as PRHDT and CDR2 as FYEKMQ (reference sequence). The trim removed 2 bases at V and 2 bases at J, leaving 11 bases unmatched. The CDR3 DNA reads TGTGCCAGCAGCTTAATGGGCGGGGGGCCCAAAACCTACGAGCAGTACTTC. Protein: CASSLMGGGPKTYEQYF.

The chain uses TRBV15 and TRBJ2-3; the match to TRBD2 covers 9 bases. The CDR3 contains 15 residues. The junction had 2 bases not matched to a gene; V was cut back by 2 bases and J by 2 bases. CDR1 is LNHNV and CDR2 is YYDKDF in the germline V gene (reference sequence). CDR3 nucleotide sequence: TGTGCCACCAGCAGACTAGCGGGACCCACAGATACGCAGTATTTT. This codes for CATSRLAGPTDTQYF.

V is TRBV6-5 and J is TRBJ1-2; 9 nucleotides line up with TRBD1. This CDR3 region has 14 residues. V trimming: 6 bases; J trimming: 7 bases; junction bases outside the gene matches: 9. Germline assignment: CDR1 MNHEY and CDR2 SVGAGI. The CDR3: CASSRTTGGSGYTF. The CDR3 DNA reads TGTGCCAGCAGCCGCACAACAGGGGGCAGTGGCTACACCTTC.

The chain employs TRBV4-3 and TRBJ2-2; TRBD1 aligns across 9 bases. The junction had 5 bases not matched to a gene; V was cut back by 8 bases and J by 1 base. Per germline, CDR1 LGHNA and CDR2 YSLEER. The CDR3 totals 15 residues. For the CDR3, the DNA is TGCGCCAGCTCACCGGGACAGGGGAACACCGGGGAGCTGTTTTTT. It specifies CASSPGQGNTGELFF.

This chain uses TRBV4-1 with TRBJ1-1; D is perhaps TRBD1 (6 bases). V was cut by 1 base and J by 0 bases, with 15 bases left in between. CDR3 length: 17 residues. Germline V gene data show CDR1 as MGHRA and CDR2 as YSYEKL. The CDR3 here is CASSQAYRTAMNTEAFF. In nucleotides, the CDR3 is TGCGCCAGCAGCCAAGCGTATCGGACAGCAATGAACACTGAAGCTTTCTTT.

The genes are TRBV9 and TRBJ1-5; TRBD1 matches at 12 bases. V gave up 3 bases and J gave up 6 bases; unmatched junction bases: 4. The CDR3 is 15 amino acids. CDR1 and CDR2 (germline): SGDLS, YYNGEE. The CDR3 loop reads CASSEGTGGGQPQHF. The CDR3 DNA reads TGTGCCAGCAGCGAGGGGACAGGGGGCGGTCAGCCCCAGCATTTT.

This chain uses TRBV6-6 with TRBJ1-2; 7 positions match TRBD1. The CDR3 extends over 14 amino acids. Germline CDR1 is MNHNY and CDR2 is SVGAGI (reference sequence). V lost 0 bases to trimming and J lost 8 bases; unmatched junction nucleotides: 6. The CDR3 spells CASSYSRGQGGYTF. CDR3 DNA sequence: TGTGCCAGCAGTTACTCGAGGGGGCAGGGCGGCTACACCTTC.